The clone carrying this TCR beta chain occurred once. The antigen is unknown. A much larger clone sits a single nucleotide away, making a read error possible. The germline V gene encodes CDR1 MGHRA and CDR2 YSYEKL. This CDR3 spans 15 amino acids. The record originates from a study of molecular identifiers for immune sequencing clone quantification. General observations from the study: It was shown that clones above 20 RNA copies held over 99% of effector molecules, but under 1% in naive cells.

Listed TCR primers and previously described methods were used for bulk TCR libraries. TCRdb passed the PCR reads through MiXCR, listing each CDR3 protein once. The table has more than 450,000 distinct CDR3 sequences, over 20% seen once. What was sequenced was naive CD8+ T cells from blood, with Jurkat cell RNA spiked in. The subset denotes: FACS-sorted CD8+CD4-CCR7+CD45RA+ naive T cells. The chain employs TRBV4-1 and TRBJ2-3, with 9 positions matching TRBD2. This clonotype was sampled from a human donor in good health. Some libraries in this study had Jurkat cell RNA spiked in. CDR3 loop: CANSLRAGGQDTQYF. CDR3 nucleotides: TGCGCCAACAGCTTGCGAGCGGGGGGTCAAGATACGCAGTATTTT.